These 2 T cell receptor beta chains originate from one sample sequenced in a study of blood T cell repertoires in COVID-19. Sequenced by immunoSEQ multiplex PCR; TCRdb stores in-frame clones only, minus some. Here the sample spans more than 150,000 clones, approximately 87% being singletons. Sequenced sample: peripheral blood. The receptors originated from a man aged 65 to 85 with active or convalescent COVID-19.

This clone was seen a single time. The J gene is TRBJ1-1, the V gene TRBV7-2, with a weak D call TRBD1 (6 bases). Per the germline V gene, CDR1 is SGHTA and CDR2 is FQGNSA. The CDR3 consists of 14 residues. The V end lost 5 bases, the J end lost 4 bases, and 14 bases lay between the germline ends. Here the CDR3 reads CASSPTDRPTEAFF. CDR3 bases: TGTGCCAGCAGCCCTACCGACAGGCCCACTGAAGCTTTCTTT.

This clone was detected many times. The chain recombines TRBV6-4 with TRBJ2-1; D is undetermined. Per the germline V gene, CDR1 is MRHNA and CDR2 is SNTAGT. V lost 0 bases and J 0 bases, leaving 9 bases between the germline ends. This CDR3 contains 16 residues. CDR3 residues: CASSDSHTSSYNEQFF. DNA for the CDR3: TGTGCCAGCAGTGACTCGCATACAAGCTCCTACAATGAGCAGTTCTTC.